This T cell receptor beta chain was identified during a study of T cell changes during pregnancy in multiple sclerosis. CDR1 is SGHVS, CDR2 FNYEAQ, per germline. The V gene lost 4 bases and the J gene lost 4 bases, with 11 bases spanning the gap. The CDR3 loop spans 14 amino acids. Sequencing was performed with immunoSEQ multiplex PCR; in TCRdb, only in-frame clones are kept and a portion is missing. The repertoire holds approximately 48,000 clones, about 90% seen once, with 0.39% in the top ten. The chain couples TRBV7-6 to TRBJ1-3, with unresolved D. The origin of this receptor is a female donor with multiple sclerosis, enrolled in a pregnancy study. The sample here was CD4+ T cells from peripheral blood mononuclear cells, taken after pregnancy. This CDR3 reads CASSYRGSGNTIYF. CDR3 in DNA: TGTGCCAGCAGCTATCGGGGTAGCGGAAACACCATATATTTT. Looking up the rest from reference TRBV7-6 and TRBJ1-3 gives the full variable domain: GAGVSQSPRYKVTKRGQDVALRCDPISGHVSLYWYRQALGQGPEFLTYFNYEAQQDKSGLPNDRFSAERPEGSISTLTIQRTEQRDSAMYRCASSYRGSGNTIYFGEGSWLTVV.